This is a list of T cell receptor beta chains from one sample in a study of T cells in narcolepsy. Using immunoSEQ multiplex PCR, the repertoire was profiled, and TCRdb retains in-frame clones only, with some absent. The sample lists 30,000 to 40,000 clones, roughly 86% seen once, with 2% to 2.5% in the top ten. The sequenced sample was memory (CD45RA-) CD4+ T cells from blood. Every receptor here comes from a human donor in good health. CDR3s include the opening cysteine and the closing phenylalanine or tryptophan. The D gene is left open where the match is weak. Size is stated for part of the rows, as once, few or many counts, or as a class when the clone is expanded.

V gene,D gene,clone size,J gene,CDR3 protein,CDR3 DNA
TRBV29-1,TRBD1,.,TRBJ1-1,CSVAPGGQGNTEAFF,TGCAGCGTCGCCCCTGGGGGACAGGGGAACACTGAAGCTTTCTTT
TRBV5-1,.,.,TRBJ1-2,CASSFGEGYTF,TGCGCCAGCAGCTTCGGGGAGGGCTACACCTTC
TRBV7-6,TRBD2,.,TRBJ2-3,CASSLRGTSGPTDTQYF,TGTGCCAGCAGCCTACGCGGGACTAGCGGGCCAACAGATACGCAGTATTTT
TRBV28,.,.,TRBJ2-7,CASRKRGGLEQYF,TGTGCCAGCAGGAAAAGAGGGGGACTCGAGCAGTACTTC
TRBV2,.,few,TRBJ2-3,CATLRGHRESDTQYF,TGTGCCACCTTACGCGGGCACAGGGAATCAGATACGCAGTATTTT
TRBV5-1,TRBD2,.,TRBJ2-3,CASSLVTSGTPQDTQYF,TGCGCCAGCAGCTTGGTGACTAGCGGGACCCCCCAAGATACGCAGTATTTT
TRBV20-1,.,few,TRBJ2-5,CSASFSETQYF,TGCAGTGCTAGTTTCTCGGAGACCCAGTACTTC
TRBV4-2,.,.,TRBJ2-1,CASSLTLGSPNEQFF,TGTGCCAGCAGCCTTACTCTCGGGAGCCCCAATGAGCAGTTCTTC
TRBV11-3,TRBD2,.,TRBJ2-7,CASSLDLLAGSYEQYF,TGTGCCAGCAGCTTAGATCTCCTAGCGGGATCCTACGAGCAGTACTTC
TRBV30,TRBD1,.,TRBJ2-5,CAWSPGTAQTQYF,TGTGCCTGGAGCCCCGGGACAGCGCAGACCCAGTACTTC
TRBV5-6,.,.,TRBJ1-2,CASSCEPGGGTGYTF,TGTGCCAGCAGCTGTGAACCTGGCGGCGGTACTGGCTACACCTTC
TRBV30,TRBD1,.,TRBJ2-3,CAWRTGGTDTQYF,TGTGCCTGGAGGACAGGGGGCACAGATACGCAGTATTTT
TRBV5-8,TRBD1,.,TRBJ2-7,CASAPRGTTYEQYF,TGTGCCAGCGCGCCCAGGGGGACCACCTACGAGCAGTACTTC
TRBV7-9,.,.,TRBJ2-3,CASSLSKDTQYF,TGTGCCAGCAGCTTGTCAAAAGATACGCAGTATTTT
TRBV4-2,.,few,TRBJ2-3,CASSQEKAPRTDTQYF,TGTGCCAGCAGCCAAGAAAAAGCTCCCCGCACAGATACGCAGTATTTT
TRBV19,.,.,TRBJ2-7,CASSPSAGGGDEQYF,TGTGCCAGTAGCCCCAGCGCCGGGGGAGGTGACGAGCAGTACTTC
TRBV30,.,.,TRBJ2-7,CAWSGHGGAYEQYF,TGTGCCTGGAGCGGCCATGGGGGCGCCTACGAGCAGTACTTC
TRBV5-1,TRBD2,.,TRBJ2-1,CASSPGTSDYNEQFF,TGCGCCAGCAGCCCCGGGACTAGCGATTACAATGAGCAGTTCTTC
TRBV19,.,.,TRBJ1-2,CASSLLTGANYGYTF,TGTGCCAGTAGTCTCCTGACAGGAGCTAACTATGGCTACACCTTC
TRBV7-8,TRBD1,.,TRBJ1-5,CASSPRTGGSNQPQHF,TGTGCCAGCAGCCCACGGACAGGGGGTTCCAATCAGCCCCAGCATTTT
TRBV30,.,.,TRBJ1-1,CAWSAGGGRDTEAFF,TGTGCCTGGAGTGCCGGGGGGGGGCGAGACACTGAAGCTTTCTTT
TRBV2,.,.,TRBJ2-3,CASTPRVGRTDTQYF,TGTGCCAGCACCCCCCGCGTGGGGCGCACAGATACGCAGTATTTT
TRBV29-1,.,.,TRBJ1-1,CSVVGGGWANTEAFF,TGCAGCGTTGTGGGTGGGGGATGGGCAAACACTGAAGCTTTCTTT
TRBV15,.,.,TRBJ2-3,CATSGSREGSDTQYF,TGTGCCACCAGCGGAAGTCGGGAAGGGTCAGATACGCAGTATTTT
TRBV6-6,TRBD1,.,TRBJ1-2,CASDPQGTGNGYTF,TGTGCCAGCGATCCACAGGGGACAGGGAATGGCTACACCTTC
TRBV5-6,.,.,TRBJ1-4,CASSEAVIGEKLFF,TGTGCCAGCAGCGAAGCGGTCATCGGGGAAAAACTGTTTTTT
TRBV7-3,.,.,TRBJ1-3,CASSPRAPGNTIYF,TGTGCCAGCAGCCCCCGGGCCCCTGGAAACACCATATATTTT
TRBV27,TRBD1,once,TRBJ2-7,CASSFGRQGATYEQYF,TGTGCCAGCAGTTTCGGCCGTCAGGGGGCAACCTACGAGCAGTACTTC
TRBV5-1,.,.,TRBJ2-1,CASSPGTLRAGEQFF,TGCGCCAGCAGCCCCGGGACCTTAAGAGCCGGTGAGCAGTTCTTC
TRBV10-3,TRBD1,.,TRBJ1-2,CAISESVGTGSGGYTF,TGTGCCATCAGTGAGTCAGTTGGGACAGGGTCTGGTGGCTACACCTTC
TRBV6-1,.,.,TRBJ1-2,CASSGGFVGANRYGYTF,TGTGCCAGCAGTGGGGGGTTTGTGGGTGCGAATAGGTATGGCTACACCTTC
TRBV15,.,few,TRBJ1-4,CATSRDGGATNEKLFF,TGTGCCACCAGCAGAGATGGCGGGGCAACTAATGAAAAACTGTTTTTT
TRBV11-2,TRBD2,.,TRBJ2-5,CASSSEREGLAGVFETQYF,TGTGCCAGCAGCTCTGAACGGGAGGGACTAGCGGGAGTGTTTGAGACCCAGTACTTC
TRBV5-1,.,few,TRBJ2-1,CASSRSGENNEQFF,TGCGCCAGCAGCCGCTCCGGGGAGAACAATGAGCAGTTCTTC
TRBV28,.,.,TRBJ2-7,CASSSPYEQYF,TGTGCCAGCAGTTCCCCCTACGAGCAGTACTTC
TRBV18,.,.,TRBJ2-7,CASSSGDEQYF,TGTGCCAGCTCATCCGGGGACGAGCAGTACTTC
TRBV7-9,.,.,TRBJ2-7,CASRRDGSYEQYF,TGTGCCAGCAGGCGGGACGGCTCCTACGAGCAGTACTTC
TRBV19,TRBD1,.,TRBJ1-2,CASTTGTGDGYTF,TGTGCCAGTACTACCGGGACAGGGGATGGCTACACCTTC
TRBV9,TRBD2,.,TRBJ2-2,CASSVAGGNTGELFF,TGTGCCAGCAGCGTAGCGGGAGGGAACACCGGGGAGCTGTTTTTT
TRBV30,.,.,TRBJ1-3,CAWSAGATGNTIYF,TGTGCCTGGAGCGCGGGGGCGACTGGAAACACCATATATTTT
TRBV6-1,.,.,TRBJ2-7,CASEARGGSSYEQYF,TGTGCCAGCGAAGCCAGGGGGGGCAGCTCCTACGAGCAGTACTTC
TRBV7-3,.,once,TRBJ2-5,CASSLRDKETQYF,TGTGCCAGCAGTCTCCGGGACAAAGAGACCCAGTACTTC
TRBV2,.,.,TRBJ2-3,CASSGGYGTDTQYF,TGTGCCAGCAGTGGAGGGTACGGCACAGATACGCAGTATTTT
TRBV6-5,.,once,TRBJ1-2,CASGGQGYGYTF,TGTGCCAGCGGGGGGCAAGGGTATGGCTACACCTTC
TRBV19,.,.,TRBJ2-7,CASSPTPQGGSHEQYF,TGTGCCAGTAGTCCCACCCCACAGGGCGGTAGTCACGAGCAGTACTTC
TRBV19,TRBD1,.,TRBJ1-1,CASSTQGAGTEAFF,TGTGCCAGTAGTACTCAGGGGGCCGGCACTGAAGCTTTCTTT
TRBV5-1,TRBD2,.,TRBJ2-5,CASSSIAGAEETQYF,TGCGCCAGCAGCTCTATAGCGGGGGCAGAAGAGACCCAGTACTTC
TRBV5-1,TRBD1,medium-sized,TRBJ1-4,CASSSSWGQGTEKLFF,TGCGCCAGCAGCTCCTCTTGGGGACAGGGGACTGAAAAACTGTTTTTT
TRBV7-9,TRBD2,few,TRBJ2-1,CASSSPAGGYNEQFF,TGTGCCAGCAGCTCCCCGGCGGGAGGCTACAATGAGCAGTTCTTC
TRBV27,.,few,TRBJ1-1,CASSLVPRVEAFF,TGTGCCAGCAGTTTAGTCCCCCGGGTCGAAGCTTTCTTT
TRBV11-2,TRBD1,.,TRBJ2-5,CASSPETGGKRRETQYF,TGTGCCAGCAGCCCGGAAACAGGGGGAAAAAGGAGAGAGACCCAGTACTTC
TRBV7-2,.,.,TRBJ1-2,CASSLNRPGGYTF,TGTGCCAGCAGCTTAAACCGTCCAGGGGGCTACACCTTC
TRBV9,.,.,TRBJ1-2,CASSVVTGNYGYTF,TGTGCCAGCAGCGTAGTGACGGGTAACTATGGCTACACCTTC
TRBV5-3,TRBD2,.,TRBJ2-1,CARSLAPAGLFNEQFF,TGTGCCAGAAGCTTGGCGCCAGCGGGGTTATTCAATGAGCAGTTCTTC
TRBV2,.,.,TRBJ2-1,CASSGGLVTSYNEQFF,TGTGCCAGCAGTGGGGGTCTAGTTACCTCCTACAATGAGCAGTTCTTC
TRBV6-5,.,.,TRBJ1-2,CASSLLDGVDGYTF,TGTGCCAGCAGCCTTTTGGATGGGGTGGATGGCTACACCTTC
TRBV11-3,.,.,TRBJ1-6,CASSREVGSPLHF,TGTGCCAGCAGCAGGGAAGTCGGCTCACCCCTCCACTTT
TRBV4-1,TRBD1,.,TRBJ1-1,CASSRTQGSTEAFF,TGTGCCAGCAGCCGCACACAGGGGAGTACTGAAGCTTTCTTT
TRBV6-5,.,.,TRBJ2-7,CASSYRDKTYEQYF,TGTGCCAGCAGTTACCGGGACAAGACCTACGAGCAGTACTTC